The sequence of this TCR beta chain was determined in a study of CD8+ T cells in alopecia areata. General study findings and limits: Whether baseline CD8+ expansion is linked to response remains uncertain, given a single nonresponder.

As the sequencing template, cDNA was produced by extracting RNA and reverse transcribing it. Profiling relied on immunoSEQ multiplex PCR, and the TCRdb table lists in-frame clones only, not all of them. The sample gives 200,000 to 250,000 clones, about 40% of which show up once; around 2.8% is in the top ten. The treatment here: oral pan-JAK inhibitor, 5-10 mg twice daily. This clone was observed a handful of times. Its antigen is currently unknown. The length of the CDR3 is 13 residues. Germline CDR1 GTSNPN, CDR2 SVGIG (reference sequence). With 5 bases removed from V and 3 bases from J, the gap between germline ends came to 14 bases.

Here the sequenced sample was CD4+ T cells sorted from blood, taken around week 37, from a patient treated with tofacitinib. The source is a human donor with alopecia areata. The genes are TRBV30 and TRBJ2-7; D not certain. In DNA form, the CDR3 reads TGTGCCTGGGGGCCATCGGCGAACTACGAGCAGTACTTC. Translated, it gives CAWGPSANYEQYF.